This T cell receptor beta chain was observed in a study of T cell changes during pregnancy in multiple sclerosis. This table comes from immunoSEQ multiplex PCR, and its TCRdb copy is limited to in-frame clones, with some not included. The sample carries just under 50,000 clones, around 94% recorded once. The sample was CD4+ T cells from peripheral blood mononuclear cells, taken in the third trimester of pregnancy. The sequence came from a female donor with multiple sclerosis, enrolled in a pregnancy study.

Here the CDR3 reads CASSTRTSGPYEQYF. The CDR3 DNA reads TGTGCCAGCAGCACCAGGACTAGCGGGCCCTACGAGCAGTACTTC. The chain combines TRBV7-2 with TRBJ2-7, with 11 bases identical to TRBD2. Germline CDR1 SGHTA, CDR2 FQGNSA. With 5 bases clipped from V and 2 bases from J, the junction kept 5 bases outside the gene matches. The CDR3 covers 15 residues.